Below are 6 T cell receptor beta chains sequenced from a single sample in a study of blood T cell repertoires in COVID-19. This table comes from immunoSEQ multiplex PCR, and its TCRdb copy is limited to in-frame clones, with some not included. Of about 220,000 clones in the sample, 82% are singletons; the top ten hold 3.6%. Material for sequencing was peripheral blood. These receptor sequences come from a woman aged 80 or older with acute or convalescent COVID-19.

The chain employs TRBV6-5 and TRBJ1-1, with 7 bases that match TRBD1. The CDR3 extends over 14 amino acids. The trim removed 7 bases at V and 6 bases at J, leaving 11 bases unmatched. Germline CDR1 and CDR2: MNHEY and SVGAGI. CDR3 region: CASNAQTGMAEAFF. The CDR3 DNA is TGTGCCAGCAATGCTCAGACAGGGATGGCTGAAGCTTTCTTT.

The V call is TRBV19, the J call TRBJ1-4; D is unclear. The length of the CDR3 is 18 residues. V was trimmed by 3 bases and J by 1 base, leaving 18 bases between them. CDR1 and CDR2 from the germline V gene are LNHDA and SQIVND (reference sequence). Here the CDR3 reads CASSMLTRRWVTNEKLFF. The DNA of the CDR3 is TGTGCCAGTAGTATGCTGACTCGAAGATGGGTAACTAATGAAAAACTGTTTTTT.

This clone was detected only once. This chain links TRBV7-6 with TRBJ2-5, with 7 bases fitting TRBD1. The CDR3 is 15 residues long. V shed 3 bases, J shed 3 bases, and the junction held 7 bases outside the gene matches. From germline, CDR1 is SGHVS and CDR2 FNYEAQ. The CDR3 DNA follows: TGTGCCAGCAGCTTTAGGGGCCAGGGGGAAGAGACCCAGTACTTC. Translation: CASSFRGQGEETQYF. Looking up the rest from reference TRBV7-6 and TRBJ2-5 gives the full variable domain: GAGVSQSPRYKVTKRGQDVALRCDPISGHVSLYWYRQALGQGPEFLTYFNYEAQQDKSGLPNDRFSAERPEGSISTLTIQRTEQRDSAMYRCASSFRGQGEETQYFGPGTRLLVL.

Here the CDR3 DNA reads TGTGCCAGCAGACCGGGACACTCAGCCTATGGCTACACCTTC. It encodes CASRPGHSAYGYTF. The J gene is TRBJ1-2, the V gene TRBV28; D is perhaps TRBD1 (6 bases). Between the trimmed V and J ends, which lost 6 bases and 4 bases, there was a span of 15 bases. CDR3 size: 14 residues. Germline V gene lookup returns CDR1 MDHEN and CDR2 SYDVKM.

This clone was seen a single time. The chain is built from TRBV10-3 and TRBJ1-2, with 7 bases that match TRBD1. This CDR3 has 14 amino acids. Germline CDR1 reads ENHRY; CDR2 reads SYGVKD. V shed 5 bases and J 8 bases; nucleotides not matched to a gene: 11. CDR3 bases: TGTGCCATCAGTAGCGGCACAGGGGCTGGGGGCTACACCTTC. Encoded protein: CAISSGTGAGGYTF.

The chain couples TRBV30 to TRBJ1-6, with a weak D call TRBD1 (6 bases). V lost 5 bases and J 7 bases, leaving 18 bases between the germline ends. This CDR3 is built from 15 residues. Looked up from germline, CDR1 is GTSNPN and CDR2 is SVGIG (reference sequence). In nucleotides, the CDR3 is TGTGCCTGGCAAGATACAGGGTTGGGAAATTCACCCCTCCACTTT. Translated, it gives CAWQDTGLGNSPLHF.